One sample yielded the 23 T cell receptor beta chains listed below, sequenced in a study of cytomegalovirus exposure and HLA in healthy donors. Only in-frame clones appear in the TCRdb table, and some are missing; sequencing was by immunoSEQ multiplex PCR. The table has a few hundred thousand clones, around 87% seen once. Sequenced input: PBMCs. The receptors shown here come from a woman aged 18-29 years in good health and CMV-seronegative.

This clone was recorded only once. The chain uses TRBV27 and TRBJ2-1; D is perhaps TRBD1 (5 bases). The CDR3 is 16 residues long. V shed 6 bases and J shed 0 bases, with 15 bases lying between them. Germline CDR1 reads MNHEY; CDR2 reads SMNVEV (reference sequence). In DNA form, the CDR3 reads TGTGCCAGCAGCAATTTTAGGGGAAGCTCCTACAATGAGCAGTTCTTC. This translates into CASSNFRGSSYNEQFF.

The CDR3 protein is CASSGEGGNEQYF. For the CDR3, the DNA is TGTGCCAGCAGCGGGGAGGGGGGGAACGAGCAGTACTTC. The rearrangement joins TRBV11-3 to TRBJ2-7; tentative D call: TRBD2 (7 bases). The CDR3 spans 13 residues. With 5 bases removed from V and 5 bases from J, the gap between germline ends came to 13 bases. Per germline, CDR1 SGHNT and CDR2 YENEEA.

This chain joins TRBV29-1 and TRBJ2-7; no firm D call. With 2 bases removed from V and 0 bases from J, the gap between germline ends came to 8 bases. This CDR3 contains 13 residues. Germline CDR1 reads SQVTM; CDR2 reads ANQGSEA. CDR3 residues: CSVEIGVSYEQYF. DNA of the CDR3: TGCAGCGTTGAAATAGGAGTCTCCTACGAGCAGTACTTC.

The genes are TRBV27 and TRBJ2-1, with TRBD2 as a possible D gene (5 bases). The CDR3 totals 15 residues. The V end was cut by 6 bases, the J end by 4 bases, with 16 bases between. Per the germline V gene, CDR1 is MNHEY and CDR2 is SMNVEV (reference sequence). CDR3 sequence: CASSSRAAYYNEQFF. Here the CDR3 DNA reads TGTGCCAGCAGCTCGCGGGCAGCCTATTACAATGAGCAGTTCTTC.

The chain is built from TRBV4-1 and TRBJ2-2; maybe TRBD1 (6 bases). Germline CDR1 reads MGHRA; CDR2 reads YSYEKL. V lost 5 bases, J lost 0 bases, and 16 bases lay in between. The length of the CDR3 is 17 residues. Here the CDR3 reads CASSEGWAGANTGELFF. CDR3 nucleotide sequence: TGCGCCAGCAGCGAAGGGTGGGCAGGGGCGAACACCGGGGAGCTGTTTTTT.

The V call is TRBV27, the J call TRBJ2-1; 8 bases map to TRBD1. The CDR3 runs to 14 residues. Germline V gene sequence: CDR1 MNHEY, CDR2 SMNVEV (reference sequence). Trimming at V came to 5 bases and at J to 5 bases, leaving 5 bases not matched to a gene. The CDR3 loop reads CASSLTGVHNEQFF. CDR3 nucleotide sequence: TGTGCCAGCAGTCTGACAGGGGTCCACAATGAGCAGTTCTTC.

This chain joins TRBV10-3 and TRBJ1-2; 7 bases agree with TRBD1. CDR1 is ENHRY and CDR2 is SYGVKD in the germline V gene. After removal of 7 bases from V and 3 bases from J, the junction contained 8 bases not matched to a gene. The CDR3 consists of 14 residues. The CDR3: CAITRQGSDYGYTF. The CDR3 nucleotides are TGTGCCATCACTCGACAGGGATCAGACTATGGCTACACCTTC.

The chain has TRBV2 and TRBJ2-3; 10 positions match TRBD1. The CDR3 is made up of 16 amino acids. Trimming cost V 6 bases and J 2 bases; bases outside gene matches: 8. The germline V gene has CDR1 SNHLY and CDR2 FYNNEI. The CDR3 coding sequence is TGTGCCAGCAGACGGGACAGGGGAGTGTACACAGATACGCAGTATTTT. Translation gives CASRRDRGVYTDTQYF.

V usage is TRBV28 and J usage is TRBJ2-7, with 8 bases aligning to TRBD2. Trimming took 8 bases from V and 0 from J; bases not matched to a gene: 9. The CDR3 totals 15 residues. CDR1 and CDR2 from the germline V gene are MDHEN and SYDVKM. In DNA, the CDR3 is TGTGCCAGCGCGGAGGCAGCGGGAGACTCCTACGAGCAGTACTTC. This encodes CASAEAAGDSYEQYF.

In its sample, this clone was seen once. The gene calls are TRBV28 and TRBJ2-1; TRBD2 agrees at 11 bases. V dropped 5 bases and J dropped 4; count of bases not matched to a gene: 7. Looked up from germline, CDR1 is MDHEN and CDR2 is SYDVKM. The CDR3 is 16 residues long. CDR3 nucleotide sequence: TGTGCCAGCAGTATGCTAGCGGGAGGCCTATACAATGAGCAGTTCTTC. Amino acid sequence: CASSMLAGGLYNEQFF. The complete variable domain, with remaining parts taken from reference TRBV28 and TRBJ2-1, reads DVKVTQSSRYLVKRTGEKVFLECVQDMDHENMFWYRQDPGLGLRLIYFSYDVKMKEKGDIPEGYSVSREKKERFSLILESASTNQTSMYLCASSMLAGGLYNEQFFGPGTRLTVL.

A few counts support this clone. The chain combines TRBV29-1 with TRBJ1-2; 7 bases agree with TRBD1. CDR1 is SQVTM and CDR2 is ANQGSEA in the germline V gene. V trimming: 7 bases; J trimming: 4 bases; junction bases outside the gene matches: 6. This CDR3 contains 12 residues. Here the CDR3 DNA reads TGCAGCGCCGAGGGACAGCTCTATGGCTACACCTTC. This sequence encodes CSAEGQLYGYTF.

V and J are TRBV28 and TRBJ2-7; 9 bases align to TRBD2. From germline, CDR1 is MDHEN and CDR2 SYDVKM. The CDR3 extends over 16 amino acids. The J segment lost 2 bases and the V segment lost 5 bases, leaving 10 bases of the junction unmatched. CDR3 region: CASSPGGSSGTYEQYF. The CDR3 DNA follows: TGTGCCAGCAGTCCCGGTGGTTCTAGCGGGACCTACGAGCAGTACTTC.

This rearrangement joins TRBV25-1 to TRBJ1-4, with 8 bases matching TRBD1. Trimming took 3 bases from V and 5 from J; bases not matched to a gene: 5. CDR1 and CDR2 from the germline V gene are MGHDK and SYGVNS. The CDR3 has 15 residues. DNA for the CDR3: TGTGCCAGCAGTGAGCTGGGACAGGAGAATGAAAAACTGTTTTTT. Encoded protein: CASSELGQENEKLFF. The variable domain in full, with the rest retrieved from reference TRBV25-1 and TRBJ1-4, is EADIYQTPRYLVIGTGKKITLECSQTMGHDKMYWYQQDPGMELHLIHYSYGVNSTEKGDLSSESTVSRIRTEHFPLTLESARPSHTSQYLCASSELGQENEKLFFGSGTQLSVL.

The gene calls are TRBV10-2 and TRBJ2-1, with a weak D call TRBD1 (6 bases). With 4 bases removed from V and 9 bases from J, the gap between germline ends came to 16 bases. Germline loops: CDR1 WSHSY, CDR2 SAAADI. The CDR3 is 14 amino acids. CDR3 loop: CASSVSSGAGEQFF. DNA of the CDR3: TGCGCCAGCAGTGTCAGTTCAGGGGCAGGTGAGCAGTTCTTC.

The chain recombines TRBV28 with TRBJ1-2; 9 positions agree with TRBD1. The CDR3 is 15 residues long. V shed 2 bases and J 4 bases; nucleotides not matched to a gene: 5. In germline, CDR1 is MDHEN, CDR2 SYDVKM. CDR3: CASSLGDREIYGYTF. In DNA, the CDR3 is TGTGCCAGCAGTTTAGGGGACAGGGAGATCTATGGCTACACCTTC.

The chain uses TRBV19 and TRBJ1-5; D might be TRBD1 (6 bases). The V gene's germline CDR1 is LNHDA and CDR2 SQIVND (reference sequence). V was cut by 6 bases and J by 4 bases, with 19 bases left in between. The CDR3 spans 16 residues. The CDR3 sequence is CASRTFGGAINQPQHF. The CDR3 coding sequence is TGTGCCAGTAGAACCTTCGGGGGGGCCATAAATCAGCCCCAGCATTTT.

The rearrangement links TRBV9 to TRBJ1-4; weak D call: TRBD1 (5 bases). Germline-derived CDR1 and CDR2 are SGDLS and YYNGEE. CDR3 size: 15 residues. V was pared by 0 bases and J by 3 bases, with 9 bases between. The CDR3 loop is CASSVEDSPNEKLFF. CDR3 in DNA: TGTGCCAGCAGCGTAGAAGACAGCCCTAATGAAAAACTGTTTTTT.

This sequence joins TRBV28 and TRBJ1-3, with 8 bases identical to TRBD1. This CDR3 spans 17 amino acids. Germline V gene lookup returns CDR1 MDHEN and CDR2 SYDVKM. V was pared by 7 bases and J by 4 bases, with 15 bases of the junction left unmatched. CDR3 protein: CASNRETGVWGGNTIYF. The CDR3 DNA follows: TGTGCCAGCAATCGAGAGACAGGGGTTTGGGGGGGAAACACCATATATTTT.

The V and J genes are TRBV15 and TRBJ2-3, with 9 bases that match TRBD2. The CDR3 length is 17 residues. V shed 1 base, J shed 4 bases, and the junction held 9 bases outside the gene matches. Per the germline V gene, CDR1 is LNHNV and CDR2 is YYDKDF (reference sequence). The CDR3 is CATSRGGIAGAADTQYF. CDR3 nucleotide sequence: TGTGCCACCAGCAGAGGCGGGATAGCGGGAGCAGCAGATACGCAGTATTTT. Based on the CDR3 plus reference TRBV15 and TRBJ2-3, the full variable domain is DAMVIQNPRYQVTQFGKPVTLSCSQTLNHNVMYWYQQKSSQAPKLLFHYYDKDFNNEADTPDNFQSRRPNTSFCFLDIRSPGLGDTAMYLCATSRGGIAGAADTQYFGPGTRLTVL.

This sequence joins TRBV6-1 and TRBJ1-4, with TRBD1 as a possible D gene (5 bases). CDR3 length equals 12 residues. Trimming pared 7 bases from V and 8 bases from J, leaving 11 bases between. CDR1 is MNHNS and CDR2 is SASEGT in the germline V gene. The CDR3 here is CASTPEGEKLFF. The CDR3 nucleotides read TGTGCCAGCACCCCGGAGGGGGAAAAACTGTTTTTT.

The CDR3 coding sequence is TGTGCCAGCAACTCAGGGTTCACCTACGAGCAGTACTTC. Residues: CASNSGFTYEQYF. This chain links TRBV28 with TRBJ2-7; possibly TRBD1 for D (5 bases). Deletions cut 7 bases from V and 2 bases from J, with 12 bases between. This CDR3 is built from 13 residues. Germline V CDR1 and CDR2: MDHEN, SYDVKM.

The V and J genes are TRBV7-8 and TRBJ2-7; weak D call: TRBD1 (6 bases). Deletions cut 3 bases from V and 0 bases from J, with 9 bases between. The germline CDR1 and CDR2 sequences are SGHVS and FQNEAQ. This CDR3 has 14 amino acids. CDR3 DNA: TGTGCCAGCAGCTTCGACAGGTCCTCCTACGAGCAGTACTTC. Translating gives CASSFDRSSYEQYF. The full variable domain, in which reference TRBV7-8 and TRBJ2-7 provide the parts outside the CDR3, is GAGVSQSPRYKVAKRGQDVALRCDPISGHVSLFWYQQALGQGPEFLTYFQNEAQLDKSGLPSDRFFAERPEGSVSTLKIQRTQQEDSAVYLCASSFDRSSYEQYFGPGTRLTVT.

The V and J genes are TRBV18 and TRBJ1-2; 8 bases are a match to TRBD1. Germline V gene lookup returns CDR1 KGHSH and CDR2 LQKENI. V was clipped by 4 bases and J by 7 bases; unmatched bases: 5. CDR3 length equals 13 residues. CDR3 amino acids: CASSRTTGGGYTF. DNA of the CDR3: TGTGCCAGCTCACGTACCACAGGGGGTGGCTACACCTTC.